The clone carrying this TCR beta chain was detected only once. The data were taken from a study of blood T cell repertoires in COVID-19. Study-wide background: COVID-19 samples from acute and convalescent phases originated in the United States, Italy and Spain.

Original data processing: Amplified reference gene primers provided the basis for estimating nucleated cell counts. Sequenced by immunoSEQ multiplex PCR; TCRdb stores in-frame clones only, minus some. From that table come the V and J calls and clone size; the DNA was used to work out D and trimming. Of fewer than 80,000 clones listed, more than 65% are singletons. This CDR3 is 14 amino acids long. The sequencing input was peripheral blood. The receptor was derived from a woman over 75 with active or convalescent COVID-19. The V and J genes are TRBV21-1 and TRBJ1-1; TRBD1 reflects the table's D call only, with no check against the DNA. TRBV21-1 is a listed pseudogene. As DNA, the CDR3 is TGTGCCAGCAGCTCGGGGACAGGGCCCACTGAAGCTTTCTTT. It translates to CASSSGTGPTEAFF.